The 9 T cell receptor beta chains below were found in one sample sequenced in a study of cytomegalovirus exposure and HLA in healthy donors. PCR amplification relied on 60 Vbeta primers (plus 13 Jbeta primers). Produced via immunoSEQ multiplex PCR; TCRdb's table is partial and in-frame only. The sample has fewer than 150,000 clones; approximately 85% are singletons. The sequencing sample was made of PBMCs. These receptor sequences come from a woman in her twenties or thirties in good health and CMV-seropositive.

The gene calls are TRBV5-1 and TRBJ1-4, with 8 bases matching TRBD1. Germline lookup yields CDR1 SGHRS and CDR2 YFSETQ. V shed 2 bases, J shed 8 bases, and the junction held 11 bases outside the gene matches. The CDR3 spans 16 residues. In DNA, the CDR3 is TGCGCCAGCAGCTTTGGAGTGACAGGGGATGGGGAAAAACTGTTTTTT. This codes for CASSFGVTGDGEKLFF.

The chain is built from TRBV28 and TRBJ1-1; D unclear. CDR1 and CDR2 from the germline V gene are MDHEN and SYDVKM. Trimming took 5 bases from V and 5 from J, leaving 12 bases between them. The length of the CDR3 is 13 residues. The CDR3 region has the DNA TGTGCCAGCAGTCCACTCACCAAGACTGAAGCTTTCTTT. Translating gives CASSPLTKTEAFF.

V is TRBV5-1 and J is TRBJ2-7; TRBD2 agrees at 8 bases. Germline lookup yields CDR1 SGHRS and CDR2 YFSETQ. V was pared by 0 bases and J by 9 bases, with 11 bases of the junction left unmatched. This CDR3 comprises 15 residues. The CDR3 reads CASSLVLAAPCGQYF. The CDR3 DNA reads TGCGCCAGCAGCTTGGTACTAGCGGCACCCTGCGGGCAGTACTTC.

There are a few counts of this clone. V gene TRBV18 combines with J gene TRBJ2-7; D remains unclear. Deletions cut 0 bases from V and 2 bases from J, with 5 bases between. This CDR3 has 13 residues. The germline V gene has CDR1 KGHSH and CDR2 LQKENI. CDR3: CASSPPGTYEQYF. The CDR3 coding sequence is TGTGCCAGCTCACCACCGGGCACCTACGAGCAGTACTTC.

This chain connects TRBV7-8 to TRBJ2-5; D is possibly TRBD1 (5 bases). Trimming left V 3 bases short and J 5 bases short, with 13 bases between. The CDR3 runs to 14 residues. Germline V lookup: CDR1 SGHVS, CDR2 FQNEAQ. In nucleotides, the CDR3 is TGTGCCAGCAGCTTCCTAGGGGTGGGGGAGACCCAGTACTTC. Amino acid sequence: CASSFLGVGETQYF.

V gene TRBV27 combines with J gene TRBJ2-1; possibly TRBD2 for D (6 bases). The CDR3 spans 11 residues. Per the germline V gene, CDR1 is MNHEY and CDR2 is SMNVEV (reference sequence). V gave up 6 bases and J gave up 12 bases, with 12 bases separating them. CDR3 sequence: CASRPRGGQFF. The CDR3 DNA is TGTGCCAGCAGGCCCCGGGGAGGGCAGTTCTTC.

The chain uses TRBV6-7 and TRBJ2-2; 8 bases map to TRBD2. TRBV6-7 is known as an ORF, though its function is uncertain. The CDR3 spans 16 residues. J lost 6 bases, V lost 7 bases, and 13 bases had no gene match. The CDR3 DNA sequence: TGTGCCAGCAACTCCCGGGGGGGGCCCGGGGCCGGGGAGCTGTTTTTT. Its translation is CASNSRGGPGAGELFF.

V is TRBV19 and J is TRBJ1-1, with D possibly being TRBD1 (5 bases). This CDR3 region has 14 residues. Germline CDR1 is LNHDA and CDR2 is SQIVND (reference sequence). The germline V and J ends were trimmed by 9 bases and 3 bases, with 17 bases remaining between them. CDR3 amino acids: CASLREGRYTEAFF. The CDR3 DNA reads TGTGCCAGCCTAAGGGAGGGGAGGTACACTGAAGCTTTCTTT.

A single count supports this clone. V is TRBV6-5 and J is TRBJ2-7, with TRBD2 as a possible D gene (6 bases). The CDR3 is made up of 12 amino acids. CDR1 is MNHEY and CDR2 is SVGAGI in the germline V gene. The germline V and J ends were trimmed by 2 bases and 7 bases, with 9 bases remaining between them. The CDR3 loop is CASSYGGHEQYF. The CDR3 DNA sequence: TGTGCCAGCAGTTACGGAGGGCATGAGCAGTACTTC.